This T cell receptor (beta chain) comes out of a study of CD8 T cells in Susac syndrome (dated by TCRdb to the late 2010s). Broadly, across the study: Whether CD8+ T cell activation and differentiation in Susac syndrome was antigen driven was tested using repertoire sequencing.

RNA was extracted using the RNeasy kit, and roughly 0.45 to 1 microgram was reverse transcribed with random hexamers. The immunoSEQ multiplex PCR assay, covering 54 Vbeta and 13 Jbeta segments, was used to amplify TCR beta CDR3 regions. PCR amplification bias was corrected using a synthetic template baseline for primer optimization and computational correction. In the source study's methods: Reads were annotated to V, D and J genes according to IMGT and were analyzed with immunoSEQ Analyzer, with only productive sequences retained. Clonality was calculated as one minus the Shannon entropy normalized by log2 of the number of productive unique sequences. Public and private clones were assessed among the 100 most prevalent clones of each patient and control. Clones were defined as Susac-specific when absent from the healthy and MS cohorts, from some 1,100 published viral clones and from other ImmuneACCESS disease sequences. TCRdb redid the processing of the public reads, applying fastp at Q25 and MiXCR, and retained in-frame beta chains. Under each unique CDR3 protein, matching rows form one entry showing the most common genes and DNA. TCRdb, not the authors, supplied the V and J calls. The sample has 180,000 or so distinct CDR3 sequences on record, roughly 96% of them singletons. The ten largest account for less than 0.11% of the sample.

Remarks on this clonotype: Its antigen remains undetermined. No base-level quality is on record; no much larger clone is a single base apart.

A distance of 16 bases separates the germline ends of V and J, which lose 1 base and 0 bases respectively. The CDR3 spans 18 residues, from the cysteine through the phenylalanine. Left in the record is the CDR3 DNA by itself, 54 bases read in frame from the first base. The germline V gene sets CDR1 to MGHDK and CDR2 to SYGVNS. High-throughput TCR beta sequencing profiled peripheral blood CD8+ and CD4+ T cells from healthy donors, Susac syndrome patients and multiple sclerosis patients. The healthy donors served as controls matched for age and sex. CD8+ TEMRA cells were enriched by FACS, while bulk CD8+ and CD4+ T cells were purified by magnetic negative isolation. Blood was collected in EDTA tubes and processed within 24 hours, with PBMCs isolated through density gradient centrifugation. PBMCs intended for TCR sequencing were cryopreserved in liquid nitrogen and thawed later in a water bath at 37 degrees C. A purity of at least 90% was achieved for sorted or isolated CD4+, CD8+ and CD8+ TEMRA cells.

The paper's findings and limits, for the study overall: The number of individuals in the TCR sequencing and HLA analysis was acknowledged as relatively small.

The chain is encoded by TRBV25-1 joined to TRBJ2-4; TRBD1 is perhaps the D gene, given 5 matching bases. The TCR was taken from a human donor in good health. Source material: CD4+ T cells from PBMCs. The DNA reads TGTGCCAGCAGTGAATTAGGGGCCGCCAGTAGAGCCAAAAACATTCAGTACTTC. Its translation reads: CASSELGAASRAKNIQYF.